The 14 T cell receptor beta chains below come from one sample, sequenced in a study of blood T cell repertoires in COVID-19. Method: immunoSEQ multiplex PCR; TCRdb's copy keeps in-frame clones and lacks some. The table records 200,000 to 250,000 clones, around 82% of them present only once. Sequencing was done on a sample of peripheral blood. These TCRs come from a human donor in a cohort sampled during active COVID-19.

The chain employs TRBV10-3 and TRBJ2-1, with 8 bases aligning to TRBD1. Trimming at V came to 4 bases and at J to 2 bases, leaving 4 bases not matched to a gene. Per germline, CDR1 ENHRY and CDR2 SYGVKD. The CDR3 spans 15 residues. For the CDR3, the DNA is TGTGCCATCAGTGTGGACAGGGACCCCTACAATGAGCAGTTCTTC. Amino acid sequence: CAISVDRDPYNEQFF.

The CDR3 nucleotides read TGTGCCAGCACCCTAGACGGGGAAGAGACCCAGTACTTC. Protein: CASTLDGEETQYF. The J gene is TRBJ2-5, the V gene TRBV5-6, with D tentatively TRBD2 (5 bases). This CDR3 is built from 13 residues. The germline CDR1 and CDR2 sequences are SGHDT and YYEEEE. V lost 6 bases to trimming and J lost 3 bases, with 12 bases between them.

Only a few counts were recorded for this clone. V gene TRBV7-8 combines with J gene TRBJ2-3; D might be TRBD1 (6 bases). Per germline, CDR1 SGHVS and CDR2 FQNEAQ. This CDR3 region has 18 residues. Trimming took 0 bases from V and 1 from J, leaving 17 bases between them. CDR3 sequence: CASSLAAGANRGTDTQYF. CDR3 nucleotides: TGTGCCAGCAGCTTAGCGGCAGGGGCCAACCGGGGCACAGATACGCAGTATTTT.

The CDR3 DNA reads as TGTGCCAGTAGTATTGGGTCGGGAACGGGGCAAGAGACCCAGTACTTC. Protein sequence: CASSIGSGTGQETQYF. The chain links TRBV19 to TRBJ2-5; TRBD2 is a possible D gene (5 bases). Germline values: CDR1 LNHDA, CDR2 SQIVND (reference sequence). The CDR3 is 16 amino acids. Between the trimmed V and J ends, which lost 3 bases and 2 bases, there was a span of 16 bases.

V is TRBV19 and J is TRBJ1-5; possible D gene TRBD1, 6 bases. From germline, CDR1 is LNHDA and CDR2 SQIVND (reference sequence). The CDR3 covers 13 residues. V was clipped by 8 bases and J by 5 bases, with 13 bases between them. CDR3 nucleotides: TGTGCCAGTGTACAGGGAGGGGATCAGCCCCAGCATTTT. Translated, it gives CASVQGGDQPQHF.

The chain has TRBV5-6 and TRBJ1-2, with D unclear. Trimming pared 0 bases from V and 7 bases from J, leaving 10 bases between. Germline CDR1 reads SGHDT; CDR2 reads YYEEEE. The CDR3 has 13 residues. The CDR3: CASSLAGRAGYTF. Here the CDR3 DNA reads TGTGCCAGCAGCTTGGCCGGGAGGGCTGGCTACACCTTC.

The chain carries TRBV5-4 and TRBJ1-6; D gene uncertain. CDR3 length: 12 residues. Trimming pared 0 bases from V and 9 bases from J, leaving 4 bases between. Germline CDR1 reads SGHNT; CDR2 reads YYREEE (reference sequence). The CDR3 nucleotides are TGTGCCAGCAGCTTGGACATTTCACCCCTCCACTTT. Its protein product is CASSLDISPLHF.

The chain combines TRBV6-5 with TRBJ1-5; 7 bases are shared with TRBD1. With 0 bases clipped from V and 4 bases from J, the junction kept 3 bases outside the gene matches. CDR1 MNHEY and CDR2 SVGAGI come from the germline V gene. This CDR3 contains 15 residues. The CDR3 DNA sequence: TGTGCCAGCAGTTACTCAAGACAGGGTAATCAGCCCCAGCATTTT. Translated: CASSYSRQGNQPQHF.

This chain joins TRBV5-1 and TRBJ1-4; no reliable D call. Germline CDR1 SGHRS, CDR2 YFSETQ. The CDR3 consists of 16 residues. V was shortened by 0 bases and J by 8 bases, with 17 bases between the two germline ends. DNA of the CDR3: TGCGCCAGCAGCTTGGCCCGAGGGTCTCGGGAAGAAAAACTGTTTTTT. As protein: CASSLARGSREEKLFF.

The rearrangement joins TRBV6-4 to TRBJ2-7; TRBD2 is a possible D gene (7 bases). CDR3 length: 16 amino acids. CDR1 is MRHNA, CDR2 SNTAGT, per germline. V shed 2 bases and J shed 2 bases, with 16 bases lying between them. The DNA of the CDR3 is TGTGCCAGCAGTGACATAGGGGGGGGAATCACCTACGAGCAGTACTTC. The encoded protein is CASSDIGGGITYEQYF.

This sequence joins TRBV7-9 and TRBJ1-6; the D gene is possibly TRBD1 (5 bases). Germline CDR1 is SEHNR and CDR2 is FQNEAQ (reference sequence). This CDR3 region has 15 residues. Trimming took 1 base from V and 3 from J, leaving 7 bases between them. The chain's CDR3 is CASSLGQGYNSPLHF. Written as DNA, the CDR3 is TGTGCCAGCAGCTTAGGGCAGGGCTATAATTCACCCCTCCACTTT.

The CDR3 coding sequence is TGTGCCATCACTGCGGACAGGGGAGAGAACTATGGCTACACCTTC. It specifies CAITADRGENYGYTF. The J gene is TRBJ1-2, the V gene TRBV10-3; 9 nucleotides line up with TRBD1. The length of the CDR3 is 15 residues. V trimming: 7 bases; J trimming: 2 bases; junction bases outside the gene matches: 8. Germline lookup yields CDR1 ENHRY and CDR2 SYGVKD.

V gene TRBV12-5 combines with J gene TRBJ2-1; the match to TRBD1 covers 12 bases. J gave up 8 bases and V 7 bases, and 6 bases lay outside the gene matches. This CDR3 spans 14 amino acids. The germline V gene encodes CDR1 LGHNT and CDR2 FRNRAP. The CDR3 loop reads CASDPGTGGDEQFF. The CDR3 DNA reads as TGTGCTAGTGACCCCGGGACAGGGGGCGATGAGCAGTTCTTC.

This clone was recorded a few times. CDR3 region: CASSQDWTAPSGYTF. The CDR3 region has the DNA TGTGCCAGCAGCCAAGATTGGACAGCCCCGTCTGGCTACACCTTC. The rearrangement uses TRBV4-2 and TRBJ1-2; TRBD1 might be the D (6 bases). Germline values: CDR1 LGHNA, CDR2 YNFKEQ. The CDR3 extends over 15 amino acids. V lost 0 bases to trimming and J lost 7 bases, with 15 bases between them.